This TCR beta chain stems from a study of blood T cell repertoires in COVID-19. For the study at large: T cells, B-cell-depleted T cells, or PBMCs supplied cDNA or gDNA.

The Seattle patients joined while their infection was active and were tracked longitudinally afterward. Per the original data handling: For nucleated cells, counts were estimated from reference gene primer amplification. The assay was immunoSEQ multiplex PCR, and TCRdb's table has in-frame clones only and misses some. V and J calls plus clone size are reproduced from that table; the DNA served to infer D and trimming. Of approximately 440,000 clones detected, roughly 88% appear once; the ten largest clones hold approximately 12%. The sequencing input was peripheral blood. The clonotype comes from a woman aged 45-65 years with COVID-19, enrolled during active disease.

The CDR3 is CASSLWTGQPQHF. In DNA form, the CDR3 reads TGTGCCAGCAGCTTATGGACGGGACAGCCCCAGCATTTT. The chain recombines TRBV11-1 with TRBJ1-5; D gene uncertain. Germline values: CDR1 SGHAT, CDR2 FQDESV (reference sequence). V lost 2 bases and J 7 bases, leaving 9 bases between the germline ends. The CDR3 sequence is 13 residues long.